The T cell receptor (beta chain) under discussion was sequenced for a study of CXCR3-negative and CXCR3-positive naive CD8 T cells. Broader study findings: Greater hydrophobicity was found in TRB CDR3s of CXCR3-positive naive cells than of CXCR3-negative naive cells.

Germline CDR1 reads SGHRS; CDR2 reads YFSETQ. The CDR3 extends over 12 amino acids. The libraries of TRB cDNA were prepared using 5' RACE with UMI labels. TCRdb reworked the 5' RACE reads into one entry per CDR3 protein, no DNA. Its listing shows some 120,000 distinct CDR3 sequences. Note on this clonotype: Its target is unknown.

This chain connects TRBV5-1 to TRBJ2-7; TCRdb gives TRBD1 as the D gene, but with no DNA this cannot be confirmed. The material sequenced was naive CXCR3+ CD8+ T cells from blood. Described subset: CD45RO-CCR7+CD27+CD95- naive CD8+ T cells expressing CXCR3 (TNR3+). This receptor was identified in a human donor in good health. Some clones in this sample may be carry-over from other donors' samples. The CDR3 region is CASSGTGAEQYF.